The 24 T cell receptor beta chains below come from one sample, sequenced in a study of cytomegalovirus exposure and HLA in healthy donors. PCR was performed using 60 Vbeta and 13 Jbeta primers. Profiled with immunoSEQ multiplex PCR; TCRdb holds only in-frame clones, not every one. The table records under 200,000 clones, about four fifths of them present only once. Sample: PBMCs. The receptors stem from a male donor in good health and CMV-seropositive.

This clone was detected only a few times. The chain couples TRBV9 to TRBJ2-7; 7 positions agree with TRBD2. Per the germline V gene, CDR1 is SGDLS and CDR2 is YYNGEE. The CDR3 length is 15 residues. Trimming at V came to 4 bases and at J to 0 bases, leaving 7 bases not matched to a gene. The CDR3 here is CASSLASGSSYEQYF. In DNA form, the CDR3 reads TGTGCCAGCAGCCTGGCTAGCGGAAGCTCCTACGAGCAGTACTTC. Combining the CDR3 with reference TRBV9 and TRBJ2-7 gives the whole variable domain DSGVTQTPKHLITATGQRVTLRCSPRSGDLSVYWYQQSLDQGLQFLIQYYNGEERAKGNILERFSAQQFPDLHSELNLSSLELGDSALYFCASSLASGSSYEQYFGPGTRLTVT.

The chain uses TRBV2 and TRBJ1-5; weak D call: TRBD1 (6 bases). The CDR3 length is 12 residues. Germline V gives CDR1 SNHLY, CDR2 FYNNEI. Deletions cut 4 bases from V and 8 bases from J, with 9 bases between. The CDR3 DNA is TGTGCCAGCAGTGGAGGGGACAAGCCCCAGCATTTT. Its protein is CASSGGDKPQHF.

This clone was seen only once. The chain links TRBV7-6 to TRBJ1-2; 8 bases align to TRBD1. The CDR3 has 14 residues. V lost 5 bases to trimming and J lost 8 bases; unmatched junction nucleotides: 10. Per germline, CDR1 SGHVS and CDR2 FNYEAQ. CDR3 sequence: CASSTIQGAGGYTF. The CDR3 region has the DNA TGTGCCAGCAGCACTATTCAGGGGGCAGGCGGCTACACCTTC. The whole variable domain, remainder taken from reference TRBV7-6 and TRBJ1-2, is GAGVSQSPRYKVTKRGQDVALRCDPISGHVSLYWYRQALGQGPEFLTYFNYEAQQDKSGLPNDRFSAERPEGSISTLTIQRTEQRDSAMYRCASSTIQGAGGYTFGSGTRLTVV.

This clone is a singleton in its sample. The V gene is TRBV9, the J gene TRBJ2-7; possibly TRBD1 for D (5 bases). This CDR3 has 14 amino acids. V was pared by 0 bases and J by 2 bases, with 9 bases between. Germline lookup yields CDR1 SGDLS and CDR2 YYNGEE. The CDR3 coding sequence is TGTGCCAGCAGCGTAGACCAGGGAACCTACGAGCAGTACTTC. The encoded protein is CASSVDQGTYEQYF.

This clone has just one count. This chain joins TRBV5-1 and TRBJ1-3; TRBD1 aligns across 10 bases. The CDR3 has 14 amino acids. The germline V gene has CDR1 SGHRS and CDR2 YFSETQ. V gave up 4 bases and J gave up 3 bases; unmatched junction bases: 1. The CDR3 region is CASSGTGVGNTIYF. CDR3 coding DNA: TGCGCCAGCAGCGGGACAGGGGTTGGAAACACCATATATTTT.

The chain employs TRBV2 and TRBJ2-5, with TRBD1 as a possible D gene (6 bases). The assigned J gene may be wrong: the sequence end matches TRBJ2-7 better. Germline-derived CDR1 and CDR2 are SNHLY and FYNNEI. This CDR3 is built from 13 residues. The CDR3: CASSEDRSYEQYF. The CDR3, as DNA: TGTGCCAGCAGCGAGGACAGATCCTACGAGCAGTACTTC.

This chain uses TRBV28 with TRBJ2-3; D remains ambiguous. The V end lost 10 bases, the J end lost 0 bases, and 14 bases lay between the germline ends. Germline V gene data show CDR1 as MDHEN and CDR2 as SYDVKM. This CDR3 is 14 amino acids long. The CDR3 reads CATELSPSTDTQYF. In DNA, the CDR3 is TGTGCCACCGAGCTTTCCCCTAGCACAGATACGCAGTATTTT.

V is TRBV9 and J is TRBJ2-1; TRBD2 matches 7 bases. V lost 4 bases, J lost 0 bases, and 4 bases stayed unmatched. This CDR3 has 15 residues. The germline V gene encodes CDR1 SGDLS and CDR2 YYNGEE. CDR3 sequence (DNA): TGTGCCAGCAGCCTTCGGGACTACTCCTACAATGAGCAGTTCTTC. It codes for CASSLRDYSYNEQFF.

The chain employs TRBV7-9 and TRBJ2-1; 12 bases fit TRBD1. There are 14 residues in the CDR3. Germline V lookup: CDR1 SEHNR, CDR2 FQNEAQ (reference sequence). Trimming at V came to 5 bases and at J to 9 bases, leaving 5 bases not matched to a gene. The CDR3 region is CASSVRDRGLEQFF. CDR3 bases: TGTGCCAGCAGCGTCCGGGACAGGGGGCTTGAGCAGTTCTTC.

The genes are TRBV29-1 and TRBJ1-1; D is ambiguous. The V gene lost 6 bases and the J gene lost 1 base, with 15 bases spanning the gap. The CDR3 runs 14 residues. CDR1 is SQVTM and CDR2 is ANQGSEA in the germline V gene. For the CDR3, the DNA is TGCAGCGTCGCCCAGGTCCGATGGAACACTGAAGCTTTCTTT. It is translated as CSVAQVRWNTEAFF. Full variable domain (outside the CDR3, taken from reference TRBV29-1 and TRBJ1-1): SAVISQKPSRDICQRGTSLTIQCQVDSQVTMMFWYRQQPGQSLTLIATANQGSEATYESGFVIDKFPISRPNLTFSTLTVSNMSPEDSSIYLCSVAQVRWNTEAFFGQGTRLTVV.

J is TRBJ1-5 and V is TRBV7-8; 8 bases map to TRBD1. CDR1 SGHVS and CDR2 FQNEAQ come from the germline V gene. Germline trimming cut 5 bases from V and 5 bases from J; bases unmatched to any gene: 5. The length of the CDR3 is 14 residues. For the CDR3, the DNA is TGTGCCAGCAGCCCCGGGACAGGTTATCAGCCCCAGCATTTT. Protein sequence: CASSPGTGYQPQHF.

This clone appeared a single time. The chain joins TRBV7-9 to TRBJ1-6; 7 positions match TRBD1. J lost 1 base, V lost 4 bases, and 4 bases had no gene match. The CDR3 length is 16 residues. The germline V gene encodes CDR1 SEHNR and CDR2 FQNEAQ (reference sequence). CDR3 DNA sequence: TGTGCCAGCAGCTCCCGACAGGGTTCCTATAATTCACCCCTCCACTTT. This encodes CASSSRQGSYNSPLHF.

CDR3 nucleotide sequence: TGTGCCAGCAGCCTAAGGACTAGCGGGGGGGCCCACGAGCAGTACTTC. Translating gives CASSLRTSGGAHEQYF. This chain links TRBV7-2 with TRBJ2-7; 15 bases match TRBD2. V shed 5 bases and J 5 bases; nucleotides not matched to a gene: 7. Germline-derived CDR1 and CDR2 are SGHTA and FQGNSA. The CDR3 covers 16 residues.

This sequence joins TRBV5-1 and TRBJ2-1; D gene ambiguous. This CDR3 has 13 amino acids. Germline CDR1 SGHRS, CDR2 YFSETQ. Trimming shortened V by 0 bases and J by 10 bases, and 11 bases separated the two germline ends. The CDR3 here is CASSLEPFGEQFF. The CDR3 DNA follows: TGCGCCAGCAGCTTGGAACCCTTCGGGGAGCAGTTCTTC.

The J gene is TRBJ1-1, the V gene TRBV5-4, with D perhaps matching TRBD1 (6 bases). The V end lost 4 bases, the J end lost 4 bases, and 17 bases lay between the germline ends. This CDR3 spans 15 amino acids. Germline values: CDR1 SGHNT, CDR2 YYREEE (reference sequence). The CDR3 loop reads CASSPSKIRGTEAFF. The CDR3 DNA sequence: TGTGCCAGCAGCCCCTCAAAGATCAGGGGCACTGAAGCTTTCTTT.

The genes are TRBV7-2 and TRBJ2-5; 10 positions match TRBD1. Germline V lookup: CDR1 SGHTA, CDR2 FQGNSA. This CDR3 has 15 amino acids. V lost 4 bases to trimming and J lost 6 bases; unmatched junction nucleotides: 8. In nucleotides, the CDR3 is TGTGCCAGCAGCTACGAGGGACAGGGGATGAAGACCCAGTACTTC. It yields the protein CASSYEGQGMKTQYF. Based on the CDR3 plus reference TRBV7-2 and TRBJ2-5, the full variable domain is GAGVSQSPSNKVTEKGKDVELRCDPISGHTALYWYRQSLGQGLEFLIYFQGNSAPDKSGLPSDRFSAERTGGSVSTLTIQRTQQEDSAVYLCASSYEGQGMKTQYFGPGTRLLVL.

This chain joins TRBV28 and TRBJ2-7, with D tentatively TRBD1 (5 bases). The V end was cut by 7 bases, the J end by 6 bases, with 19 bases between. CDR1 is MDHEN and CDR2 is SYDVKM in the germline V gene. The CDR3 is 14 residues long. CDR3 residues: CASTRGSPQIEQYF. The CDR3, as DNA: TGTGCCAGCACTAGGGGCAGCCCCCAGATCGAGCAGTACTTC.

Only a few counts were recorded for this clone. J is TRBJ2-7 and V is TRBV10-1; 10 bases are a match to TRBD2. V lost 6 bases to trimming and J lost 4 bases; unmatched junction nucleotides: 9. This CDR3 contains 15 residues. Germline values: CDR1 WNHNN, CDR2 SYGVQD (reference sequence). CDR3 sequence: CASSQLSGRMYEQYF. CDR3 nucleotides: TGCGCCAGCAGCCAGCTTAGCGGGAGGATGTACGAGCAGTACTTC.

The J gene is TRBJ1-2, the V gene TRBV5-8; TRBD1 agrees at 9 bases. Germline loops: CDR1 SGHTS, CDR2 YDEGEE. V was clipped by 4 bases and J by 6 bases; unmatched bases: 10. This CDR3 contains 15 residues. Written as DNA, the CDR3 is TGTGCCAGCAGCCACCGGGACAGGGTCGGTCATGGCTACACCTTC. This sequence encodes CASSHRDRVGHGYTF.

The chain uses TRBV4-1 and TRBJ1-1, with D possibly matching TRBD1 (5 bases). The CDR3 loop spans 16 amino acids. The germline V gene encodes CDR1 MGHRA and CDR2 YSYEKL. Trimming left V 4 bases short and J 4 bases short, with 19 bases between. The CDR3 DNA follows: TGCGCCAGCAGCCTCGGGGGGTGGGGGTCGGGCACTGAAGCTTTCTTT. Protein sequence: CASSLGGWGSGTEAFF.

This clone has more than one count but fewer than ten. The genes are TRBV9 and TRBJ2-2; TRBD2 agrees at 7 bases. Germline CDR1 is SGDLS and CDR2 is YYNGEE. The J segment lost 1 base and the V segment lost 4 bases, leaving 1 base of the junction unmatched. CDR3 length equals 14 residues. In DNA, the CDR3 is TGTGCCAGCAGCCCGGGGGGGAACACCGGGGAGCTGTTTTTT. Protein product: CASSPGGNTGELFF.

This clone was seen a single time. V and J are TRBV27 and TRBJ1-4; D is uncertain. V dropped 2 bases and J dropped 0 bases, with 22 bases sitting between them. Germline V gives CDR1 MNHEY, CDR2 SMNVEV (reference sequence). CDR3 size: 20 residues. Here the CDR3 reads CASSLIGYPAGEATNEKLFF. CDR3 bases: TGTGCCAGCAGTTTAATTGGCTACCCAGCGGGAGAAGCAACTAATGAAAAACTGTTTTTT.

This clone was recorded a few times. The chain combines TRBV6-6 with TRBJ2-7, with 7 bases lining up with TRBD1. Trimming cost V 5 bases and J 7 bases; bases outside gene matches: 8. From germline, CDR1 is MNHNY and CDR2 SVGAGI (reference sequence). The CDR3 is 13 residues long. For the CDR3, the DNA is TGTGCCAGCAGTACAGACAGGGCTGGAGAGCAGTACTTC. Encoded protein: CASSTDRAGEQYF.

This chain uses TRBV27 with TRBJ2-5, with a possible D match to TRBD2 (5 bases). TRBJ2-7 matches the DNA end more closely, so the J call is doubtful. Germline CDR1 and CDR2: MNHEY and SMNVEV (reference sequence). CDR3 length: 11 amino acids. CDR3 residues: CASTGWYEQYF. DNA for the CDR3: TGTGCCAGCACGGGGTGGTACGAGCAGTACTTC.